The 24 T cell receptor beta chains given below trace back to one sample, sequenced in a study of blood T cells in healthy people across ages. Alongside a J-beta primer mix, a sample-barcoded 5' primer served in a second PCR lasting about 6 to 11 cycles. TCRdb itself ran the 5' RACE reads through MiXCR, one entry per CDR3 protein. The data show about a million distinct CDR3 sequences, approximately 38% seen once. Material: blood. These receptors originate from a man between 18 and 29 years old in good health.

The chain employs TRBV11-2 and TRBJ2-2; no clear D gene. CDR1 is SGHAT, CDR2 FQNNGV, per germline. The CDR3 covers 14 residues. Deletions cut 1 base from V and 6 bases from J, with 9 bases between. As DNA, the CDR3 is TGTGCCAGCAGCTTAGGCCCAACGCCCGGGGAGCTGTTTTTT. Encoded protein: CASSLGPTPGELFF.

The chain uses TRBV12-3 or TRBV12-4 and TRBJ2-3, with a tentative D call TRBD2 (5 bases). The germline V and J ends were trimmed by 5 bases and 5 bases, with 14 bases remaining between them. The CDR3 length is 14 residues. The chain's CDR3 is CASSARGLVDTQYF. CDR3 nucleotides: TGTGCCAGCAGTGCCAGAGGACTTGTAGATACGCAGTATTTT.

The rearrangement uses TRBV10-3 and TRBJ2-3; TRBD1 aligns across 8 bases. The junction had 7 bases not matched to a gene; V was cut back by 10 bases and J by 1 base. The CDR3 runs 14 residues. The germline CDR1 and CDR2 sequences are ENHRY and SYGVKD. CDR3 DNA: TGTGCCACGCGAGGGGGACAGGGCACAGATACGCAGTATTTT. Residues: CATRGGQGTDTQYF.

The chain couples TRBV20-1 to TRBJ2-5, with 8 bases fitting TRBD2. This CDR3 has 16 amino acids. The V and J ends lost 1 base and 4 bases, in that order; junction bases with no gene match: 11. CDR1 and CDR2 (germline): DFQATT, SNEGSKA (reference sequence). The CDR3 is CSARVPGGAFRETQYF. The CDR3 nucleotides read TGCAGTGCTAGAGTTCCGGGGGGGGCCTTTCGAGAGACCCAGTACTTC.

This clonotype appeared once. This chain joins TRBV5-6 and TRBJ2-1; D gene ambiguous. Germline V gene sequence: CDR1 SGHDT, CDR2 YYEEEE. The CDR3 spans 15 residues. The V end was cut by 0 bases, the J end by 0 bases, with 7 bases between. This CDR3 reads CASSLERDSYNEQFF. The CDR3 region has the DNA TGTGCCAGCAGCTTGGAGAGAGACTCCTACAATGAGCAGTTCTTC.

This clonotype has only a few counts. The chain is built from TRBV30 and TRBJ1-5, with no clear D. The germline gives CDR1 GTSNPN, CDR2 SVGIG (reference sequence). The length of the CDR3 is 12 residues. The germline V and J ends were trimmed by 1 base and 5 bases, with 6 bases remaining between them. As DNA, the CDR3 is TGTGCCTGGAGTGAAGGGTATCAGCCCCAGCATTTT. This encodes CAWSEGYQPQHF. Supplemented by reference TRBV30 and TRBJ1-5, the full variable domain reads SQTIHQWPATLVQPVGSPLSLECTVEGTSNPNLYWYRQAAGRGLQLLFYSVGIGQISSEVPQNLSASRPQDRQFILSSKKLLLSDSGFYLCAWSEGYQPQHFGDGTRLSIL.

The rearrangement uses TRBV7-9 and TRBJ1-1; the D gene is possibly TRBD1 (6 bases). Germline CDR1 and CDR2: SEHNR and FQNEAQ (reference sequence). This CDR3 has 15 residues. Trimming pared 4 bases from V and 13 bases from J, leaving 25 bases between. The CDR3 nucleotides read TGTGCCAGCAGCTCATTACTACACGGGGGGGCGAGGTTTTTCTTT. It is translated as CASSSLLHGGARFFF.

Many counts were recorded for this clonotype. A much larger clone differs by one base, so this may be a read error. V usage is TRBV12-3 or TRBV12-4 and J usage is TRBJ2-7; D perhaps matches TRBD1 (6 bases). Trimming took 2 bases from V and 7 from J, leaving 21 bases between them. The CDR3 is made up of 16 amino acids. CDR3 bases: TGTGCCAGCAGTTTAAGGCTACAGGGTATCGACAATGAGCAGTACTTC. Amino acids: CASSLRLQGIDNEQYF.

The chain carries TRBV2 and TRBJ1-2; no clear D. CDR1 SNHLY and CDR2 FYNNEI come from the germline V gene. Trimming left V 7 bases short and J 5 bases short, with 17 bases between. The CDR3 contains 14 residues. In DNA, the CDR3 is TGTGCCAGCAACGGGAACGATTATTGGTATGGCTACACCTTC. This encodes CASNGNDYWYGYTF.

In its sample, this clonotype was seen a few times. This chain uses TRBV20-1 with TRBJ2-3; the D gene is possibly TRBD2 (6 bases). The V end was cut by 6 bases, the J end by 1 base, with 14 bases between. In germline, CDR1 is DFQATT, CDR2 SNEGSKA (reference sequence). The length of the CDR3 is 14 residues. The CDR3 region is CSARDFTRTDTQYF. DNA for the CDR3: TGCAGTGCCAGGGACTTCACCCGCACAGATACGCAGTATTTT.

The chain joins TRBV20-1 to TRBJ1-2, with D unresolved. V lost 6 bases, J lost 7 bases, and 18 bases lay in between. Germline loops: CDR1 DFQATT, CDR2 SNEGSKA (reference sequence). The CDR3 totals 13 residues. The CDR3 DNA reads as TGCAGTGCAGTTGACCTACCTGGAGGTGGCTACACCTTC. Its translation is CSAVDLPGGGYTF.

The chain couples TRBV4-1 to TRBJ2-2; 9 bases map to TRBD2. Germline V gene sequence: CDR1 MGHRA, CDR2 YSYEKL. V trimming: 2 bases; J trimming: 1 base; junction bases outside the gene matches: 5. CDR3 length: 17 amino acids. CDR3 sequence reads: CASSQMGLALNTGELFF. In DNA form, the CDR3 reads TGCGCCAGCAGCCAAATGGGACTAGCCCTGAACACCGGGGAGCTGTTTTTT.

The chain employs TRBV20-1 and TRBJ1-2; 8 bases agree with TRBD1. The CDR3 loop spans 13 amino acids. Germline loops: CDR1 DFQATT, CDR2 SNEGSKA (reference sequence). J gave up 5 bases and V 6 bases, and 8 bases lay outside the gene matches. The CDR3 DNA sequence: TGCAGTGCGGGGCAGGGGGCCACTTATGGCTACACCTTC. Encoded protein: CSAGQGATYGYTF.

The genes are TRBV7-2 and TRBJ1-6; the D gene is possibly TRBD1 (5 bases). CDR3 size: 12 residues. Germline CDR1 and CDR2: SGHTA and FQGNSA. Trimming removed 5 bases at V and 10 bases at J, with 9 bases between. CDR3 sequence (DNA): TGTGCCAGCAGCCCAGGGTCCTCACCCCTCCACTTT. Its translation is CASSPGSSPLHF.

This clonotype was detected only a few times. The chain employs TRBV13 and TRBJ1-2; D not certain. CDR1 is PRHDT, CDR2 FYEKMQ, per germline (reference sequence). V gave up 5 bases and J gave up 3 bases, with 13 bases separating them. This CDR3 has 14 amino acids. CDR3 bases: TGTGCCAGCAGCAACCTAGGGCAATACTATGGCTACACCTTC. This codes for CASSNLGQYYGYTF.

The chain combines TRBV10-3 with TRBJ2-4, with D possibly TRBD1 on 5 matching bases. V was pared by 4 bases and J by 13 bases, with 20 bases between. Germline V gene sequence: CDR1 ENHRY, CDR2 SYGVKD. The CDR3 consists of 14 residues. As DNA, the CDR3 is TGTGCCATCAGTGGGGGCCCCTCGGATAGTGAGCAGTACTTC. Its translation: CAISGGPSDSEQYF.

In its sample, this clonotype was seen once. V gene TRBV7-2 combines with J gene TRBJ2-5, with 9 bases aligning to TRBD2. CDR1 and CDR2 from the germline V gene are SGHTA and FQGNSA. The V and J ends lost 5 bases and 11 bases, in that order; junction bases with no gene match: 9. The CDR3 totals 13 residues. CDR3 amino acids: CASSPSRGGEQYF. As DNA, the CDR3 is TGTGCCAGCAGCCCCTCGCGGGGGGGAGAGCAGTACTTC.

In this sample, this clonotype turned up a few times. The gene calls are TRBV7-9 and TRBJ1-1; TRBD1 is a possible D gene (5 bases). Germline CDR1 is SEHNR and CDR2 is FQNEAQ (reference sequence). Trimming shortened V by 7 bases and J by 7 bases, and 13 bases separated the two germline ends. This CDR3 is 12 amino acids long. CDR3 sequence reads: CASTPGGVEAFF. In DNA, the CDR3 is TGTGCCAGCACCCCCGGGGGGGTTGAAGCTTTCTTT.

This clonotype has more than one count but fewer than ten. The chain joins TRBV12-5 to TRBJ2-2; 8 nucleotides align to TRBD2. In germline, CDR1 is LGHNT, CDR2 FRNRAP. The V gene end was trimmed by 0 bases and the J gene end by 4 bases; junction bases not matched to a gene: 7. The CDR3 totals 17 residues. CDR3 in DNA: TGTGCTAGTGGTTTGGTACTTGGAGCGGGGGTCACCGGGGAGCTGTTTTTT. This encodes CASGLVLGAGVTGELFF.

This rearrangement joins TRBV20-1 to TRBJ2-3; D gene unclear. Germline CDR1 DFQATT, CDR2 SNEGSKA (reference sequence). V shed 6 bases and J shed 2 bases, with 15 bases lying between them. The CDR3 runs 14 residues. The CDR3 DNA reads as TGCAGTGCGGCCGCGCTCGTGGCCACAGATACGCAGTATTTT. This encodes CSAAALVATDTQYF.

CDR3 amino acids: CASSQDLSRAYNEQFF. The CDR3 DNA reads as TGCGCCAGCAGCCAAGATCTATCCCGGGCCTACAATGAGCAGTTCTTC. This rearrangement joins TRBV4-1 to TRBJ2-1; D remains ambiguous. Germline values: CDR1 MGHRA, CDR2 YSYEKL. V was clipped by 0 bases and J by 2 bases, with 11 bases between them. CDR3 length: 16 residues.

As regards this clonotype: One junction end disagrees with the germline gene, perhaps due to a read error. The rearrangement uses TRBV27 and TRBJ1-2; 7 bases are shared with TRBD1. Germline lookup yields CDR1 MNHEY and CDR2 SMNVEV (reference sequence). The CDR3 length is 14 residues. CDR3 bases: TGTGTCAGCAGTTACCAAGGACAGGCAGATGGCTACACCTTC. It yields the protein CVSSYQGQADGYTF.

This rearrangement joins TRBV19 to TRBJ2-1; D gene uncertain. V was cut by 7 bases and J by 6 bases, with 10 bases left in between. Looked up from germline, CDR1 is LNHDA and CDR2 is SQIVND (reference sequence). This CDR3 is built from 12 residues. The CDR3 region is CASTVGPNEQFF. The CDR3 coding sequence is TGTGCCAGTACCGTAGGGCCCAATGAGCAGTTCTTC.

Turning to this clonotype: A much bigger clone sits one base away, suggesting this may be a read error. This chain links TRBV5-1 with TRBJ2-7; 8 nucleotides agree with TRBD1. V lost 3 bases and J lost 7; bases outside the gene matches: 15. CDR3 length equals 16 residues. Germline CDR1 SGHRS, CDR2 YFSETQ. The DNA of the CDR3 is TGCGCCAGCAGCTACATCTGGGACAGGAGTTACAATGAGCAGTACTTC. As protein: CASSYIWDRSYNEQYF.